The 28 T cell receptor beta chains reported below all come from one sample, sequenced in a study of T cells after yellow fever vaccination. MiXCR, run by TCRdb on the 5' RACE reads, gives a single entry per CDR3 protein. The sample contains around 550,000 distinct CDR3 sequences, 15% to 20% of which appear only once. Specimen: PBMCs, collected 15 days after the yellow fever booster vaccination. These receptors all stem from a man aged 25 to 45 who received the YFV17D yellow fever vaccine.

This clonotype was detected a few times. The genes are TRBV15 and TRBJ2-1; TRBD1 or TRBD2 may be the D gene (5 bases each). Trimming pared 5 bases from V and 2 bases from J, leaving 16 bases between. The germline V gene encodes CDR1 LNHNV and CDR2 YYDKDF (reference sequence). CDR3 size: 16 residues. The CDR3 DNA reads TGTGCCACCAGCTTCCCGGGGCAGCACCCCTACAATGAGCAGTTCTTC. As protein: CATSFPGQHPYNEQFF.

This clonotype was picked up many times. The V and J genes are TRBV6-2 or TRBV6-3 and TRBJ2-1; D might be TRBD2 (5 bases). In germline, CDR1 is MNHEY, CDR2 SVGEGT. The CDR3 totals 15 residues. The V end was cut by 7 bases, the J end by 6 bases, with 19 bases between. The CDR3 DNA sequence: TGTGCCAGCACTCCCTACACAAGTGGGAGCAATGAGCAGTTCTTC. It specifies CASTPYTSGSNEQFF.

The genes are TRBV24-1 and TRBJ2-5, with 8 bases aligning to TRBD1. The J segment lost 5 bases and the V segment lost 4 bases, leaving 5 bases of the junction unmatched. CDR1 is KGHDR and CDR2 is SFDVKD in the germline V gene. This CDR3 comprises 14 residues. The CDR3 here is CATSEAGGDETQYF. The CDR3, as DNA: TGTGCCACCAGTGAGGCAGGGGGCGATGAGACCCAGTACTTC.

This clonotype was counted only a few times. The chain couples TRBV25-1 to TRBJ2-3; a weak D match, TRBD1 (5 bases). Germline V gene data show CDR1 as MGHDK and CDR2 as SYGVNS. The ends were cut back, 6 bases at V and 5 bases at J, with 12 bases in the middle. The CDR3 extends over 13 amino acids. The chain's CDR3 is CASRKGLIDTQYF. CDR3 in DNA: TGTGCCAGCAGAAAGGGGTTGATAGATACGCAGTATTTT.

The CDR3 protein is CASSQDLQLNYEQYF. The CDR3 region has the DNA TGTGCCAGCAGCCAAGATCTTCAATTGAACTACGAGCAGTACTTC. The V gene is TRBV4-2, the J gene TRBJ2-7; D remains ambiguous. Germline loops: CDR1 LGHNA, CDR2 YNFKEQ. Trimming removed 0 bases from V and 3 bases from J, with 12 bases in between. CDR3 length equals 15 residues.

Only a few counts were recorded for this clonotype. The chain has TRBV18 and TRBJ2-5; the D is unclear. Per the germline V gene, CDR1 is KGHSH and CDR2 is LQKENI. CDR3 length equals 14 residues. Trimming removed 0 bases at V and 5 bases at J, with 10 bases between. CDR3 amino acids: CASSPPSRRETQYF. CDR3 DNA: TGTGCCAGCTCACCACCGTCCCGGCGGGAGACCCAGTACTTC.

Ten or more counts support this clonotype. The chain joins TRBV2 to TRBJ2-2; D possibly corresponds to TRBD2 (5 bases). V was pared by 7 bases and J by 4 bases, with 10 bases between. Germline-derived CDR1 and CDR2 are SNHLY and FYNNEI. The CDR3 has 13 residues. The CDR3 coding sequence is TGTGCCAGCACTACGGACTCCACCGGGGAGCTGTTTTTT. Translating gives CASTTDSTGELFF.

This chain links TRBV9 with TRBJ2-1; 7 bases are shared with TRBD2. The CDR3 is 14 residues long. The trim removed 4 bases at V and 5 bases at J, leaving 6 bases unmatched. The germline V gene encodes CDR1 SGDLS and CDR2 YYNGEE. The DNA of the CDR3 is TGTGCCAGCAGCCGACCGGGACTAAACAATGAGCAGTTCTTC. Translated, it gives CASSRPGLNNEQFF.

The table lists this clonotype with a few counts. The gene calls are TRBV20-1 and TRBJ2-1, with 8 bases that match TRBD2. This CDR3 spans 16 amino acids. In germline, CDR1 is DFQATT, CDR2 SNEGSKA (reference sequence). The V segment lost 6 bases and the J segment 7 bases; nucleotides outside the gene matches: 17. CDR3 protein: CSADTPIAGGKNEQFF. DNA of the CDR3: TGCAGTGCCGATACCCCTATCGCGGGAGGTAAAAATGAGCAGTTCTTC.

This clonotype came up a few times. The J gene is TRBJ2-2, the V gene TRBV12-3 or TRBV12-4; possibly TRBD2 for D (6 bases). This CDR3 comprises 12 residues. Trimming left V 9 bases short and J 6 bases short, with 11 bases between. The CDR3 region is CASQSGSGELFF. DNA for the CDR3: TGTGCCAGTCAGAGCGGGTCCGGGGAGCTGTTTTTT.

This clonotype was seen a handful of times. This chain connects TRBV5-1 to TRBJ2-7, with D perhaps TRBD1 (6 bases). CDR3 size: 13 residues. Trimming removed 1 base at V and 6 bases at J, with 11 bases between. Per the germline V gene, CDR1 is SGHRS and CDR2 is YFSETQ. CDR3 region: CASSLNRDLEQYF. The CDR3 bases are TGCGCCAGCAGCTTGAACAGGGATCTCGAGCAGTACTTC.

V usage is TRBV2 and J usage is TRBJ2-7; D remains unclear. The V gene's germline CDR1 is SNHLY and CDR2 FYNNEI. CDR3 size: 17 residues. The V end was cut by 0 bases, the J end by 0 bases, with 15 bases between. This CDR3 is CASSEAPRARSSYEQYF. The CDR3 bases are TGTGCCAGCAGTGAAGCGCCGCGAGCGCGTAGCTCCTACGAGCAGTACTTC. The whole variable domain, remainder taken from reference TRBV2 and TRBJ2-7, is EPEVTQTPSHQVTQMGQEVILRCVPISNHLYFYWYRQILGQKVEFLVSFYNNEISEKSEIFDDQFSVERPDGSNFTLKIRSTKLEDSAMYFCASSEAPRARSSYEQYFGPGTRLTVT.

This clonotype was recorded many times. This chain's CDR3 is CATATGEGTEAFF. The CDR3 region has the DNA TGTGCCACCGCGACAGGGGAAGGCACTGAAGCTTTCTTT. The V call is TRBV12-3 or TRBV12-4, the J call TRBJ1-1; the match to TRBD1 covers 8 bases. The junction had 8 bases not matched to a gene; V was cut back by 10 bases and J by 4 bases. This CDR3 comprises 13 residues.

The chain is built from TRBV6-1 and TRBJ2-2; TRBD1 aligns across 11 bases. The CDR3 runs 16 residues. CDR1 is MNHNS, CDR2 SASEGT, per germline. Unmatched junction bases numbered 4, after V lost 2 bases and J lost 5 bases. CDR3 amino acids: CASSERGTGGTGELFF. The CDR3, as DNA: TGTGCCAGCAGTGAACGGGGGACAGGGGGGACCGGGGAGCTGTTTTTT.

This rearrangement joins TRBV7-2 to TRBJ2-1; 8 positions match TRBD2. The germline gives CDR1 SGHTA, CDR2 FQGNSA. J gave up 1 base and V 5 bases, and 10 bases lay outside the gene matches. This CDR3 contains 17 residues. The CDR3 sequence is CASSRVTSGRSYNEQFF. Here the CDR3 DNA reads TGTGCCAGCAGCCGCGTTACTAGCGGCAGATCCTACAATGAGCAGTTCTTC.

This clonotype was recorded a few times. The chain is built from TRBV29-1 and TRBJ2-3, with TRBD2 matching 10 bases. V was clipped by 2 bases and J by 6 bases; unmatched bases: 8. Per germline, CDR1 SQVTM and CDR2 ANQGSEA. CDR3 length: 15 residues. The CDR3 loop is CSVEFKAGGLDTQYF. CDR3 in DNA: TGCAGCGTTGAATTCAAAGCGGGAGGGTTGGATACGCAGTATTTT.

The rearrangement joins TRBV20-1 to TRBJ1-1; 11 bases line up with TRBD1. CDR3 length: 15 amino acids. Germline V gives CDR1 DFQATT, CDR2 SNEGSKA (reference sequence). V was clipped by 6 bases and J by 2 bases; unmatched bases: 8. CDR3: CSAWDRGSGNTEAFF. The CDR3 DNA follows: TGCAGTGCCTGGGACAGGGGGTCAGGAAACACTGAAGCTTTCTTT.

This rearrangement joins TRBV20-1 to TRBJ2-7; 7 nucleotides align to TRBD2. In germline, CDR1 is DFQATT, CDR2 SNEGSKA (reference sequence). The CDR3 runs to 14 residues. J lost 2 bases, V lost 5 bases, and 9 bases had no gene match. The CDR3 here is CSAWMAGVTYEQYF. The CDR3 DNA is TGCAGTGCTTGGATGGCGGGAGTTACCTACGAGCAGTACTTC.

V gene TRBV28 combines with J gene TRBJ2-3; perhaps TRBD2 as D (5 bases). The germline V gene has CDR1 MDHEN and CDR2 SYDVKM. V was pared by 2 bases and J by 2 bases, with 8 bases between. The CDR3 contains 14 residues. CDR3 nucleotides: TGTGCCAGCAGTTTACGAGGGAACACAGATACGCAGTATTTT. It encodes CASSLRGNTDTQYF.

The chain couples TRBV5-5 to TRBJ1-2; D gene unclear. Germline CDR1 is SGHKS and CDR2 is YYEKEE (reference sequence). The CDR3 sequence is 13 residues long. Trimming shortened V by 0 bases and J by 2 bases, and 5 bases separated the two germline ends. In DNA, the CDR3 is TGTGCCAGCAGCTTGGCTAGGAACTATGGCTACACCTTC. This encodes CASSLARNYGYTF.

CDR3 in amino acids: CASSLARGGQYF. In DNA, the CDR3 is TGTGCCAGCAGCTTAGCGCGCGGCGGGCAGTACTTC. This chain connects TRBV7-6 to TRBJ2-7; D gene ambiguous. This CDR3 spans 12 amino acids. The V gene lost 0 bases and the J gene lost 9 bases, with 9 bases spanning the gap. Germline CDR1 is SGHVS and CDR2 is FNYEAQ.

CDR3 in DNA: TGCGCCAGCAGCCAAGGTCTATTGGCGCCCGAGCAGTACTTC. Its translation is CASSQGLLAPEQYF. The chain employs TRBV4-1 and TRBJ2-7; no firm D call. Germline lookup yields CDR1 MGHRA and CDR2 YSYEKL. The length of the CDR3 is 14 residues. V lost 1 base and J 6 bases, leaving 13 bases between the germline ends.

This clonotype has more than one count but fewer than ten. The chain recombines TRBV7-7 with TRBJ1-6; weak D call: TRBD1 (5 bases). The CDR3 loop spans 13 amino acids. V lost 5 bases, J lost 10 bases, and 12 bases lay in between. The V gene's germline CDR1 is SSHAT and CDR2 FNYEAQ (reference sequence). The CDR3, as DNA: TGTGCCAGCAGCCAGGGCGAGGGCTCACCCCTCCACTTT. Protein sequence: CASSQGEGSPLHF.

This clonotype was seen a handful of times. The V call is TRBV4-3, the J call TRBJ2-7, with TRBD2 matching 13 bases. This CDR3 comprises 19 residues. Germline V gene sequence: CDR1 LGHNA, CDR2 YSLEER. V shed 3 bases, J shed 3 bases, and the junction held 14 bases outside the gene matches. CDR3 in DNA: TGCGCCAGCAGCCATCACATTAGCGGGACTAGCGGGATTTTCTACGAGCAGTACTTC. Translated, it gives CASSHHISGTSGIFYEQYF.

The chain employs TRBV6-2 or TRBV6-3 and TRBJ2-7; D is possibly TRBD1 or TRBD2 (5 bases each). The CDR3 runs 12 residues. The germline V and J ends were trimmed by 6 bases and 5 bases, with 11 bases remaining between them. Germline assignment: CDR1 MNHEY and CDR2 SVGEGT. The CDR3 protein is CASSSGDHEQYF. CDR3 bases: TGTGCCAGCAGCTCCGGGGACCACGAGCAGTACTTC.

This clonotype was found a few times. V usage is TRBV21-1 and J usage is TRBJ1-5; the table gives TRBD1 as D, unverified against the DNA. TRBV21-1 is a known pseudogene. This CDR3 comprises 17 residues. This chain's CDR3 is CASLTDSRQPSNQPQHF. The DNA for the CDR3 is TGTGCCAGTTTAACCGATAGCCGACAGCCTAGCAATCAGCCCCAGCATTTT.

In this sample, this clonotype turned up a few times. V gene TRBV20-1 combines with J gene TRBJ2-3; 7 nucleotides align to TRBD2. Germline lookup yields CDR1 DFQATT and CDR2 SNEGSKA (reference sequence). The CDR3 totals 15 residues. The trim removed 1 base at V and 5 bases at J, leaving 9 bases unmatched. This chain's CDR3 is CSARVGGEGLDTQYF. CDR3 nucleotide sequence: TGCAGTGCTAGAGTCGGCGGGGAGGGCCTAGATACGCAGTATTTT.

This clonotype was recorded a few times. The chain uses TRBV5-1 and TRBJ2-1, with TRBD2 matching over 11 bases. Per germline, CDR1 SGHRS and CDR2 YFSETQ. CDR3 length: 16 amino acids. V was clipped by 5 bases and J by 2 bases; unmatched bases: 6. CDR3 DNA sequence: TGCGCCAGCAGAAAACAACTAGCGGGGGCCTACAATGAGCAGTTCTTC. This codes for CASRKQLAGAYNEQFF.